Below, one TCR beta chain is given with its context. Antigen: not known. CDR3 size: 16 residues. Losses at the gene ends were 3 bases for V and 1 base for J; bases not matched to a gene: 10. Per germline, CDR1 SGDLS and CDR2 YYNGEE. Together with a sample-barcoded 5' primer, a J-beta primer mix was included in a second PCR lasting about 7 to 11 cycles. TCRdb re-analysed the 5' RACE reads in MiXCR, keeping a single row per CDR3 protein. The table records just over 1 million distinct CDR3 sequences, 40% to 45% of them present only once. The data were obtained in a study of blood T cells in healthy people across ages. Study findings and constraints: Per million T cells, the diversity of TCR beta decreased roughly linearly as age advanced.

This TCR came from a woman aged 60-75 years in good health. The sample taken for sequencing was blood. The gene calls are TRBV9 and TRBJ2-7, with 7 bases identical to TRBD2. This chain's CDR3 is CASSDLGEGPSYEQYF. In DNA form, the CDR3 reads TGTGCCAGCAGCGACCTGGGGGAGGGCCCTTCCTACGAGCAGTACTTC.